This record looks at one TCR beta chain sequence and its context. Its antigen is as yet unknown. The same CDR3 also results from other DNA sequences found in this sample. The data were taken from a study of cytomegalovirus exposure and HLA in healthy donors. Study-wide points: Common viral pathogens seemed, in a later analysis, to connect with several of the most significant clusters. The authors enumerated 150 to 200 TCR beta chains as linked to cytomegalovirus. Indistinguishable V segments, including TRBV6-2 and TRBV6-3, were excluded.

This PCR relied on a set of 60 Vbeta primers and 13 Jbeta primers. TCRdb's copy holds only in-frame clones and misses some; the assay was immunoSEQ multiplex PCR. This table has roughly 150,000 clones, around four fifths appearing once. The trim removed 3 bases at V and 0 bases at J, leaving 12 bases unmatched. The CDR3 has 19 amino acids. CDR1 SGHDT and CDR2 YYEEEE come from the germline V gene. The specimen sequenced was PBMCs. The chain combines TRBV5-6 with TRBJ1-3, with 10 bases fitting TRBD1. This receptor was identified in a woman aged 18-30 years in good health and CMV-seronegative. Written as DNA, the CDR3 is TGTGCCAGCAGCTCGTACCGGACAGGGGGTTTCGGCTCTGGAAACACCATATATTTT. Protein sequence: CASSSYRTGGFGSGNTIYF.